What follows is one T cell receptor (beta chain) and its context. V trimming: 7 bases; J trimming: 3 bases; junction bases outside the gene matches: 5. The CDR3 is 13 residues long. CDR1 and CDR2 from the germline V gene are MNHEY and SVGAGI. This sample is part of a study of shared clonotypes between healthy human individuals. Data came from immunoSEQ multiplex PCR; TCRdb stores just in-frame clones and leaves some out. The sample consists of roughly 2.6 million clones, about 92% of them appearing once. The V and J genes are TRBV6-5 and TRBJ2-5, with 7 positions matching TRBD1. Sequencing used naive CD4+ T cells sorted from blood. As for subset: CD45RA+ positively selected. The clonotype comes from a man between 18 and 29 years old in good health. The CDR3 spells CASNDRDKETQYF. Here the CDR3 DNA reads TGTGCCAGCAATGACAGGGACAAAGAGACCCAGTACTTC.